Presented here are 3 T cell receptor beta chains from one specimen sequenced in a study of T cells in Graves' hyperthyroidism and ophthalmopathy. The CDR3 regions of TCR beta were amplified from RNA transcripts. The primer set for the first-round RT-PCR of the TCR CDR3 was HTBI. One entry per CDR3 protein, called by TCRdb with MiXCR from the multiplex PCR reads. The sample shows hundreds of thousands of distinct CDR3 sequences, roughly 14% of them seen only once. The material sequenced was blood. These receptors came from a man aged 18-30 years with Graves' ophthalmopathy.

This rearrangement joins TRBV9 to TRBJ1-1; 9 nucleotides line up with TRBD1. V shed 4 bases, J shed 4 bases, and the junction held 8 bases outside the gene matches. The CDR3 sequence is 15 residues long. Germline-derived CDR1 and CDR2 are SGDLS and YYNGEE. The DNA of the CDR3 is TGTGCCAGCAGCCCACAGGGACAGGGAGTCACTGAAGCTTTCTTT. It translates to CASSPQGQGVTEAFF.

This clonotype was picked up a small number of times. The J gene is TRBJ2-3, the V gene TRBV14; TRBD1 matches 7 bases. This CDR3 has 15 residues. Germline V gene data show CDR1 as SGHDN and CDR2 as FVKESK. V was pared by 1 base and J by 0 bases, with 1 base of the junction left unmatched. This CDR3 reads CASSQGDSSTDTQYF. The CDR3 nucleotides are TGTGCCAGCAGCCAAGGGGACAGCAGCACAGATACGCAGTATTTT.

This clonotype was observed at least ten times. The V and J genes are TRBV11-3 and TRBJ2-1, with 11 bases lining up with TRBD2. V lost 6 bases to trimming and J lost 6 bases; unmatched junction nucleotides: 7. There are 15 residues in the CDR3. Germline CDR1 SGHNT, CDR2 YENEEA. CDR3 sequence reads: CASSPRLAGTNEQFF. The CDR3 DNA reads TGTGCCAGCAGTCCCCGACTAGCGGGGACCAATGAGCAGTTCTTC.